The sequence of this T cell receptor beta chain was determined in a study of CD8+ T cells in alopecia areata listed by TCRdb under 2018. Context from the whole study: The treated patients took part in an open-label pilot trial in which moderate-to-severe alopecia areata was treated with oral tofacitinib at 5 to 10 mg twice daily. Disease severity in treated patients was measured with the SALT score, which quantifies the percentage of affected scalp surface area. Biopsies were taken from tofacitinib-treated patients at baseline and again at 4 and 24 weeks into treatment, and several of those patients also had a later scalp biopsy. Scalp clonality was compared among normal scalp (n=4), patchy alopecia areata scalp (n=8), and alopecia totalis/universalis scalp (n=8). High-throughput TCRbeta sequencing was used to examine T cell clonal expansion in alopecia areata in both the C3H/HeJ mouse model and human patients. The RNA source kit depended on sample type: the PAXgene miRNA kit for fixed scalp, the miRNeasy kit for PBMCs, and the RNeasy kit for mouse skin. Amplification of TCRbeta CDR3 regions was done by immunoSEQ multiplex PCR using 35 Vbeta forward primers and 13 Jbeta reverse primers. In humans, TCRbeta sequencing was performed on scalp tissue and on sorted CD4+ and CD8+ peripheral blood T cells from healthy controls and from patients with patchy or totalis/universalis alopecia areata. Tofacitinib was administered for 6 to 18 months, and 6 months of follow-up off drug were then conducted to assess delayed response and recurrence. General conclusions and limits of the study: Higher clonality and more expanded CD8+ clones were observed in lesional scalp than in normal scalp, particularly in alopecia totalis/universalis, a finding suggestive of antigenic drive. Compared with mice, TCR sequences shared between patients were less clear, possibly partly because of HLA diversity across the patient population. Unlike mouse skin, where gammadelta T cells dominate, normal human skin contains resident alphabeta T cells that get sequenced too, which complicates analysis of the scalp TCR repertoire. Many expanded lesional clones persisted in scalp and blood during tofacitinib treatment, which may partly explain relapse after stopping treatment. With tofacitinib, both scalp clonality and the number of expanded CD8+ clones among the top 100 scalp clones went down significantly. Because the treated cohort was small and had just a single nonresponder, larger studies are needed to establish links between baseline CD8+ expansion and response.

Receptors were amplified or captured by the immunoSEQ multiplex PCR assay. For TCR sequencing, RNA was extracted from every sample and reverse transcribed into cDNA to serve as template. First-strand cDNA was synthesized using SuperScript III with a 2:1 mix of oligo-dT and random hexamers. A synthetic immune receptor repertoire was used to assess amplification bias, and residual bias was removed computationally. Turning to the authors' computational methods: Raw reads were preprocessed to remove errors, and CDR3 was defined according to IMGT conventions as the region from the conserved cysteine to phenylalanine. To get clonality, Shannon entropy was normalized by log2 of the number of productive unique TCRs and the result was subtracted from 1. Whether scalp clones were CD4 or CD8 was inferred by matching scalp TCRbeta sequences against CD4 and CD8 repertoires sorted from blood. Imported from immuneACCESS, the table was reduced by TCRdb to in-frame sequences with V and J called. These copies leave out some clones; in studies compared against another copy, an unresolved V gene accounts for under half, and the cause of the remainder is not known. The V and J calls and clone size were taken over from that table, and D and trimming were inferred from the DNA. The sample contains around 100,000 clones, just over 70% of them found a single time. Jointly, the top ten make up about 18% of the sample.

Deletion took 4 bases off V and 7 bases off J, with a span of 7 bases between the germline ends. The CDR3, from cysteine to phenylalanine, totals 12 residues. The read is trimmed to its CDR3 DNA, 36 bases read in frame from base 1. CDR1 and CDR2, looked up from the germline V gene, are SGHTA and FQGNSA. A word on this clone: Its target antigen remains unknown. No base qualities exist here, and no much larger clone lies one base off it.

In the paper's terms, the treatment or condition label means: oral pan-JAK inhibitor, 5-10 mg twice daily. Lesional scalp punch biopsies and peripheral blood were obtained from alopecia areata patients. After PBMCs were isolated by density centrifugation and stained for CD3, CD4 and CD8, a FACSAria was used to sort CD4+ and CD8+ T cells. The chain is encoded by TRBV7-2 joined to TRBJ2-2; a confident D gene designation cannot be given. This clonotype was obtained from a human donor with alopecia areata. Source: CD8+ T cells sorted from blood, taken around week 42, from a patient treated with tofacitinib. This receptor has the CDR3 CASSSGSGELFF. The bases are TGTGCCAGCAGCTCCGGCAGCGGGGAGCTGTTTTTT.